Shown below are 23 T cell receptor beta chains from a single sample sequenced in a study of regulatory T cells in long-lasting Graves disease (dated by TCRdb to the early 2020s). The meaning of the sample's time point label: persistent/refractory GD, antithyroid drugs over 5 years with positive TRAb. RNA was extracted from PBMCs in TRIzol for both TCR sequencing and RNA sequencing. Library preparation used multiplex PCR. The data were produced on an Illumina HiSeq 4000. To build TCR beta libraries, CDR3 regions were amplified by Arm-PCR using iRepertoire HTBI primers. TCRdb reanalyzed the raw reads on its own, using fastp at Q25 for trimming and MiXCR for clone calling, and kept in-frame beta chains. CDR3 protein sequences are deduplicated, and each keeps its most common genes and DNA. The sample profile shows 400,000 or so distinct CDR3 sequences; 20% to 25% of them were found once. Of the sample, roughly 26% is held by the ten largest clones.

The sequences come from peripheral blood mononuclear cells (PBMCs), collected when the disease was refractory, from a patient treated with antithyroid drugs. These receptors all come from a female donor with Graves disease.

This clonotype came up many times. One junction end disagrees with the germline gene, perhaps due to a read error. The rearrangement uses TRBV6-1 and TRBJ1-6; weak D call: TRBD1 (5 bases). Germline CDR1 reads MNHNS; CDR2 reads SASEGT. This CDR3 is built from 13 residues. CDR3 nucleotides: TGTGCCAGCAGTGAAGCAAGGGGACGGAAGGACTACTTT. Its translation: CASSEARGRKDYF.

This clonotype was recorded at least ten times. V is TRBV2 and J is TRBJ2-7; D perhaps matches TRBD1 (5 bases). Germline V CDR1 and CDR2: SNHLY, FYNNEI. The CDR3 loop spans 12 amino acids. Trimming removed 1 base from V and 5 bases from J, with 6 bases in between. The DNA for the CDR3 is TGTGCCAGCAGTGAAGGGGGCAACGAGCAGTACTTC. Amino acids: CASSEGGNEQYF.

This clonotype showed up just a few times. The rearrangement uses TRBV18 and TRBJ1-1; D remains ambiguous. Trimming shortened V by 2 bases and J by 4 bases, and 5 bases separated the two germline ends. CDR1 and CDR2 from the germline V gene are KGHSH and LQKENI. This CDR3 has 12 amino acids. The CDR3 sequence: CASSPTSTEAFF. As DNA, the CDR3 is TGTGCCAGCTCACCAACGAGCACTGAAGCTTTCTTT.

In its sample, this clonotype was seen once. The chain couples TRBV6-2 or TRBV6-3 to TRBJ2-1; D perhaps matches TRBD2 (5 bases). CDR1 and CDR2 from the germline V gene are MNHEY and SVGEGT. V was shortened by 8 bases and J by 0 bases, with 11 bases between the two germline ends. The CDR3 spans 14 residues. This chain's CDR3 is CASSGYISYNEQFF. CDR3 DNA sequence: TGTGCCAGCTCGGGATATATCTCCTACAATGAGCAGTTCTTC.

This clonotype occurred many times. The V call is TRBV7-2, the J call TRBJ2-7; D may be TRBD1 (5 bases). V lost 1 base and J lost 2, with 15 bases in between. This CDR3 is built from 16 residues. Germline-derived CDR1 and CDR2 are SGHTA and FQGNSA. In DNA form, the CDR3 reads TGTGCCAGCAGCTTAGTGGCAGGGCGTCCTACCTACGAGCAGTACTTC. Translated: CASSLVAGRPTYEQYF.

This clonotype has a count of ten or more. The chain is built from TRBV28 and TRBJ2-7; D not certain. Trimming removed 6 bases at V and 2 bases at J, with 11 bases between. CDR3 length equals 13 residues. Germline CDR1 and CDR2: MDHEN and SYDVKM. CDR3 DNA sequence: TGTGCCAGCAGCTTAGTTGGAACCTACGAGCAGTACTTC. This sequence encodes CASSLVGTYEQYF.

This sequence joins TRBV27 and TRBJ1-1; D remains unclear. CDR1 and CDR2 from the germline V gene are MNHEY and SMNVEV (reference sequence). The length of the CDR3 is 13 residues. V was trimmed by 1 base and J by 1 base, leaving 4 bases between them. CDR3 DNA sequence: TGTGCCAGCAGTTTATTCTGGAACACTGAAGCTTTCTTT. It encodes CASSLFWNTEAFF.

On this clonotype itself: This could be a read error, since a much larger clone is one nucleotide away. The chain is built from TRBV2 and TRBJ2-7, with a weak D call TRBD1 (5 bases). CDR1 and CDR2 from the germline V gene are SNHLY and FYNNEI. The CDR3 length is 14 residues. The CDR3 protein is CVSSEVQGLGEQYF. The DNA for the CDR3 is TGTGTCAGCAGTGAAGTCCAGGGATTGGGAGAGCAGTACTTC.

This clonotype was seen repeatedly, ten times or more. The V call is TRBV6-1, the J call TRBJ2-5, with 11 bases aligning to TRBD2. V trimming: 5 bases; J trimming: 2 bases; junction bases outside the gene matches: 7. The CDR3 totals 16 residues. Germline V gene data show CDR1 as MNHNS and CDR2 as SASEGT. Here the CDR3 reads CASSRTSGFVQETQYF. The CDR3 nucleotides read TGTGCCAGCAGTCGGACTAGCGGGTTCGTACAAGAGACCCAGTACTTC.

This clonotype was seen at least ten times. The chain uses TRBV2 and TRBJ2-5; a weak D match, TRBD1 (6 bases). The V gene's germline CDR1 is SNHLY and CDR2 FYNNEI. The V end lost 6 bases, the J end lost 2 bases, and 10 bases lay between the germline ends. CDR3 length equals 13 residues. The CDR3 sequence is CASRDSGQETQYF. In nucleotides, the CDR3 is TGTGCCAGCAGGGACAGCGGACAAGAGACCCAGTACTTC.

This clonotype came up a few times. The junction departs from germline at one end; a sequencing error may be responsible. The gene calls are TRBV18 and TRBJ2-5; 11 positions match TRBD2. The CDR3 is made up of 14 amino acids. In germline, CDR1 is KGHSH, CDR2 LQKENI. The CDR3 protein is CASSPQASGGTKNF. The CDR3 bases are TGTGCCAGCTCACCGCAGGCTAGCGGGGGGACGAAAAACTTC.

The CDR3 loop reads CASSPGTSGYTQYF. Here the CDR3 DNA reads TGTGCCAGCAGCCCCGGGACTAGCGGCTATACGCAGTATTTT. The chain is built from TRBV7-2 and TRBJ2-3, with 11 bases fitting TRBD2. The V gene end was trimmed by 5 bases and the J gene end by 7 bases; junction bases not matched to a gene: 5. CDR1 and CDR2 from the germline V gene are SGHTA and FQGNSA. The CDR3 is made up of 14 amino acids.

This clonotype was observed a few times. One junction end does not reproduce the germline sequence, and a read error may be involved. The V gene is TRBV11-2, the J gene TRBJ1-4; D not certain. Germline V gene sequence: CDR1 SGHAT, CDR2 FQNNGV. The CDR3 has 14 amino acids. CDR3 region: CANSNLATNEKLFF. CDR3 nucleotides: TGTGCCAACAGCAATTTAGCAACTAATGAAAAACTGTTTTTT.

The rearrangement uses TRBV12-3 or TRBV12-4 and TRBJ1-5, with D unresolved. Between the trimmed V and J ends, which lost 3 bases and 2 bases, there was a span of 8 bases. This CDR3 region has 14 residues. CDR3 loop: CASSLEVGNQPQHF. In DNA form, the CDR3 reads TGTGCCAGCAGTTTGGAGGTTGGCAATCAGCCCCAGCATTTT.

At least ten counts were recorded for this clonotype. The rearrangement uses TRBV13 and TRBJ2-5, with a possible D match to TRBD1 (6 bases). Trimming removed 4 bases from V and 3 bases from J, with 9 bases in between. This CDR3 spans 13 amino acids. Germline CDR1 is PRHDT and CDR2 is FYEKMQ (reference sequence). CDR3 DNA sequence: TGTGCCAGCAGCTCCGAGGGGGAAGAGACCCAGTACTTC. Its protein product is CASSSEGEETQYF.

The chain combines TRBV2 with TRBJ2-2; maybe TRBD1 (6 bases). Germline lookup yields CDR1 SNHLY and CDR2 FYNNEI. Trimming pared 4 bases from V and 0 bases from J, leaving 9 bases between. The CDR3 runs 15 residues. The CDR3: CASSAQGTNTGELFF. The DNA of the CDR3 is TGTGCCAGCAGTGCGCAGGGGACGAACACCGGGGAGCTGTTTTTT.

The chain has TRBV7-6 and TRBJ2-3, with TRBD2 identical over 11 bases. The CDR3 length is 18 residues. The germline V gene has CDR1 SGHVS and CDR2 FNYEAQ. V dropped 1 base and J dropped 0; count of bases not matched to a gene: 6. The CDR3 is CASSLETSGTGSTDTQYF. In DNA, the CDR3 is TGTGCCAGCAGCTTAGAGACTAGCGGGACCGGTAGCACAGATACGCAGTATTTT.

This clonotype was observed a few times. J is TRBJ1-2 and V is TRBV29-1; the D gene is possibly TRBD1 (6 bases). Germline-derived CDR1 and CDR2 are SQVTM and ANQGSEA. The V and J ends lost 4 bases and 4 bases respectively, with 16 bases between them. The CDR3 runs 14 residues. For the CDR3, the DNA is TGCAGCGTTGTCCGGGGGCAGGGCGGCTATGGCTACACCTTC. Protein product: CSVVRGQGGYGYTF.

This clonotype was seen only a few times. This chain connects TRBV20-1 to TRBJ2-2; D perhaps matches TRBD2 (5 bases). The ends were cut back, 5 bases at V and 0 bases at J, with 10 bases in the middle. This CDR3 has 14 amino acids. The V gene's germline CDR1 is DFQATT and CDR2 SNEGSKA (reference sequence). CDR3 residues: CSASTNANTGELFF. CDR3 sequence (DNA): TGCAGTGCTTCGACTAACGCGAACACCGGGGAGCTGTTTTTT.

In this sample, this clonotype turned up many times. V gene TRBV28 combines with J gene TRBJ2-7; D is undetermined. Trimming removed 5 bases at V and 0 bases at J, with 23 bases between. The length of the CDR3 is 18 residues. Germline-derived CDR1 and CDR2 are MDHEN and SYDVKM. The CDR3 coding sequence is TGTGCCAGCAGTACGTTCGTCAATCACTTCACGGACTCCTACGAGCAGTACTTC. Translating gives CASSTFVNHFTDSYEQYF.

This clonotype has just a few counts. This rearrangement joins TRBV7-2 to TRBJ1-1; D gene uncertain. Trimming pared 2 bases from V and 7 bases from J, leaving 11 bases between. This CDR3 region has 13 residues. Per germline, CDR1 SGHTA and CDR2 FQGNSA. In DNA form, the CDR3 reads TGTGCCAGCAGCTTATTAATATCGGGTGAAGCTTTCTTT. Translation: CASSLLISGEAFF. The full variable domain, with the rest looked up from reference TRBV7-2 and TRBJ1-1, is GAGVSQSPSNKVTEKGKDVELRCDPISGHTALYWYRQSLGQGLEFLIYFQGNSAPDKSGLPSDRFSAERTGGSVSTLTIQRTQQEDSAVYLCASSLLISGEAFFGQGTRLTVV.

To note about this clonotype: A single base separates this from a much larger clone, so it may be a read error. V gene TRBV20-1 combines with J gene TRBJ2-2; D call uncertain. Germline loops: CDR1 DFQATT, CDR2 SNEGSKA (reference sequence). The CDR3 is 13 residues long. Trimming cost V 3 bases and J 3 bases, with 8 bases left between them. CDR3 DNA sequence: TGCAGTGCTAGCGTCCAGGACACCGGGGAGCTGTTTTTT. Amino acids: CSASVQDTGELFF.

At least ten counts were recorded for this clonotype. The chain employs TRBV2 and TRBJ2-7; D may be TRBD2 (5 bases). Germline V CDR1 and CDR2: SNHLY, FYNNEI. V was trimmed by 8 bases and J by 1 base, leaving 9 bases between them. This CDR3 is 12 amino acids long. CDR3: CASRLASYEQYF. CDR3 bases: TGTGCCAGCCGGCTAGCTTCCTACGAGCAGTACTTC. The full variable domain, rest sourced from reference TRBV2 and TRBJ2-7, is EPEVTQTPSHQVTQMGQEVILRCVPISNHLYFYWYRQILGQKVEFLVSFYNNEISEKSEIFDDQFSVERPDGSNFTLKIRSTKLEDSAMYFCASRLASYEQYFGPGTRLTVT.